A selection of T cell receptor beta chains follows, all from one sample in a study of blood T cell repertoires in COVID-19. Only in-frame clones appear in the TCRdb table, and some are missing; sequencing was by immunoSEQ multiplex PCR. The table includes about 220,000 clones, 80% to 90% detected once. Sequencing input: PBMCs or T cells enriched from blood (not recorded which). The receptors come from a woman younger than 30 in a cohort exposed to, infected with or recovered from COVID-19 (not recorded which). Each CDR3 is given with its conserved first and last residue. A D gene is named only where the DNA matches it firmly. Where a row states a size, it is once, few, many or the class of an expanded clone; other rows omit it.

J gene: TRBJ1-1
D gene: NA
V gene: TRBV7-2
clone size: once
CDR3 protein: CASSGRGGTEAFF
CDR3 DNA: TGTGCCAGCAGTGGCCGGGGAGGCACTGAAGCTTTCTTT

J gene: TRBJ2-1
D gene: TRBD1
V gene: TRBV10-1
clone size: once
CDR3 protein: CASSRGQGGTYNEQFF
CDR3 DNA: TGCGCCAGCAGTCGAGGACAGGGGGGTACCTACAATGAGCAGTTCTTC

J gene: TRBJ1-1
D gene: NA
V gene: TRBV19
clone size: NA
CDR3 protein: CASSIYTDSEAFF
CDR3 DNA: TGTGCCAGTAGTATCTACACGGACAGTGAAGCTTTCTTT

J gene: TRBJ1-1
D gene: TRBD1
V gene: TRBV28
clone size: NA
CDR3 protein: CASSLGTGVKSTEAFF
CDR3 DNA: TGTGCCAGCAGTTTAGGGACAGGGGTTAAAAGCACTGAAGCTTTCTTT

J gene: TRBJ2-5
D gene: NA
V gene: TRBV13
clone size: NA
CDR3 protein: CASSLAYRVETQYF
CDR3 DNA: TGTGCCAGCAGCTTAGCCTACAGGGTTGAGACCCAGTACTTC

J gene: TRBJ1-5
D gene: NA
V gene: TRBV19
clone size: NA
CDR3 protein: CASSIQPRGNQPQHF
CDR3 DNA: TGTGCCAGTAGTATCCAACCCAGGGGAAATCAGCCCCAGCATTTT

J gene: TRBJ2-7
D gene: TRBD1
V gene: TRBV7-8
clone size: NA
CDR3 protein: CASSLAPGQDTYEQYF
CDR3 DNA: TGTGCCAGCAGCTTAGCTCCGGGACAGGACACCTACGAGCAGTACTTC

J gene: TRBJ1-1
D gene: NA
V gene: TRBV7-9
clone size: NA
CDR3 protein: CASSLGQSMNTEAFF
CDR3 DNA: TGTGCCAGCAGCTTAGGGCAGTCCATGAACACTGAAGCTTTCTTT

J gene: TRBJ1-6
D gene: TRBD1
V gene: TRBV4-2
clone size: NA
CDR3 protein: CASSQGQPNSPLHF
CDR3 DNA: TGTGCCAGCAGCCAGGGACAGCCCAATTCACCCCTCCACTTT

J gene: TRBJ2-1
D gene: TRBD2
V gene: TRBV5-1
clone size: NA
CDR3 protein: CASSLASGLAGGRSSYNEQFF
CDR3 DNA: TGCGCCAGCAGCTTGGCTTCGGGACTAGCGGGGGGTCGTAGCTCCTACAATGAGCAGTTCTTC

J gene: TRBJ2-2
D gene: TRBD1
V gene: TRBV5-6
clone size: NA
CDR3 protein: CASSLRTGQAGGELFF
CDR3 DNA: TGTGCCAGCAGCTTGAGGACCGGACAGGCCGGCGGGGAGCTGTTTTTT

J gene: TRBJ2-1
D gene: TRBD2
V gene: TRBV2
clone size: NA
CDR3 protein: CASTGTSGYNEQFF
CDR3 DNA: TGTGCCAGCACCGGGACTAGCGGATACAATGAGCAGTTCTTC

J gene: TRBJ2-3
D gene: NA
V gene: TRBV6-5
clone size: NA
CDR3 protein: CASSSTEAYTDTQYF
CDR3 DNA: TGTGCCAGCAGTTCCACCGAGGCTTACACAGATACGCAGTATTTT

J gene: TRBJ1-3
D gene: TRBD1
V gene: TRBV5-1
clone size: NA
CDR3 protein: CASSREVSDRGTNTIYF
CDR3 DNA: TGCGCCAGCAGCCGCGAGGTGTCTGACAGGGGGACAAACACCATATATTTT

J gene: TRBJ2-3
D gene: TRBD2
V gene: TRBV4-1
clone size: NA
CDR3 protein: CASSQPGLAGASTDTQYF
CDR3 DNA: TGCGCCAGCAGCCAACCGGGACTAGCGGGGGCTAGCACAGATACGCAGTATTTT

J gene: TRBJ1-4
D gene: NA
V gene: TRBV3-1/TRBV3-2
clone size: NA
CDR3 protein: CASSHGGTELFF
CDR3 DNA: TGTGCCAGCAGCCACGGGGGGACGGAACTGTTTTTT

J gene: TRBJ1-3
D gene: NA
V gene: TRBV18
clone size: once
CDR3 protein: CASSPPSRAQPAGNTIYF
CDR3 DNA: TGTGCCAGCTCACCACCGAGCAGGGCACAGCCGGCTGGAAACACCATATATTTT

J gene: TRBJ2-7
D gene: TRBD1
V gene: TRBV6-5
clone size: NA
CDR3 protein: CASSPGQGTYEQYF
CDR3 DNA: TGTGCCAGCAGCCCGGGACAGGGGACCTACGAGCAGTACTTC

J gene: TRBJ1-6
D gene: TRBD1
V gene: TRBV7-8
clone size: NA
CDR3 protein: CASSFLGQGNSPLHF
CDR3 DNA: TGTGCCAGCAGCTTCCTTGGACAGGGTAATTCACCCCTCCACTTT

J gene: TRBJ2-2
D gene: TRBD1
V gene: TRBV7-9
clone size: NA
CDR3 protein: CASSPRQGTGNTGELFF
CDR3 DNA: TGTGCCAGCAGCCCCCGTCAGGGGACAGGGAACACCGGGGAGCTGTTTTTT

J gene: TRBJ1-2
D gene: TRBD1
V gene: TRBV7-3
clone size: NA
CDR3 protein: CASSLGPGGYGYTF
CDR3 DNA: TGTGCCAGCAGCTTAGGTCCAGGGGGCTATGGCTACACCTTC

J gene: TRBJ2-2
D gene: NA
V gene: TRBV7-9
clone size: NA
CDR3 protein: CASSLLEGVGTGELFF
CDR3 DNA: TGTGCCAGCAGCTTGCTCGAGGGGGTCGGAACCGGGGAGCTGTTTTTT

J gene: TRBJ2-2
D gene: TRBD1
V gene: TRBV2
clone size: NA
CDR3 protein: CASSVPEDRTNTGELFF
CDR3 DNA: TGTGCCAGCAGTGTGCCCGAGGACAGGACCAACACCGGGGAGCTGTTTTTT

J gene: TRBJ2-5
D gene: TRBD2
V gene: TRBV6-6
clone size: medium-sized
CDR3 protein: CATVGGYQETQYF
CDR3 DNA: TGTGCCACTGTGGGAGGGTACCAAGAGACCCAGTACTTC

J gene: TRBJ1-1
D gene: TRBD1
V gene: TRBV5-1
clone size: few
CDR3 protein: CASSPRGQNTEAFF
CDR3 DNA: TGCGCCAGCAGCCCCAGGGGACAGAATACTGAAGCTTTCTTT

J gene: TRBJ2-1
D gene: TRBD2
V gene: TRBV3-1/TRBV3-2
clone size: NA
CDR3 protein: CASSPYRGLGYNEQFF
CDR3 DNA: TGTGCCAGCAGCCCCTATAGGGGACTAGGATACAATGAGCAGTTCTTC

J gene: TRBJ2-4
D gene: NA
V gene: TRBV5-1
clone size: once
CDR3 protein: CASSREGQQLGDIQYF
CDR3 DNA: TGCGCCAGCAGCCGTGAGGGCCAACAACTTGGCGACATTCAGTACTTC

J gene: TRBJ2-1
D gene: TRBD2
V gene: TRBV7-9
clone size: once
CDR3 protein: CASSPTSGRAGSEQFF
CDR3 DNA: TGTGCCAGCAGTCCTACTAGCGGGAGGGCCGGGAGTGAGCAGTTCTTC

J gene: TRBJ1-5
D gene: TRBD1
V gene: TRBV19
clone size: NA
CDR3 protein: CASSSDRFEPQHF
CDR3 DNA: TGTGCCAGTAGTTCGGACAGGTTTGAGCCCCAGCATTTT

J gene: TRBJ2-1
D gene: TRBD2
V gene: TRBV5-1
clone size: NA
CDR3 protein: CASNPGTGGPGNEQFF
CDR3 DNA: TGCGCCAGCAACCCGGGGACGGGAGGGCCTGGTAATGAGCAGTTCTTC

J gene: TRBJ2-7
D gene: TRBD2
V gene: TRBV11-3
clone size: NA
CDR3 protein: CASSRGTSGAYEQYF
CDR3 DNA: TGTGCCAGCAGCCGGGGGACTAGCGGGGCCTACGAGCAGTACTTC

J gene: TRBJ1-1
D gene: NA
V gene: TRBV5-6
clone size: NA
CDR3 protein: CASNRHGEAFF
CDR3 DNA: TGTGCCAGCAACCGACACGGCGAAGCTTTCTTT

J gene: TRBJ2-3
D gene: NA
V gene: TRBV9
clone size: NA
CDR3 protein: CASSLPMRMGGSTDTQYF
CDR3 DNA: TGTGCCAGCAGCCTACCAATGCGTATGGGGGGAAGCACAGATACGCAGTATTTT

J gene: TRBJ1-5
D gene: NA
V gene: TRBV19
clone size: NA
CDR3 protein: CASSISLTSSNQPQHF
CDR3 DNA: TGTGCCAGTAGTATAAGCCTGACTTCTAGCAATCAGCCCCAGCATTTT

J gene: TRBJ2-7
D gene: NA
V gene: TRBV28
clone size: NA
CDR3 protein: CASSALAPHFYEQYF
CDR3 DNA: TGTGCCAGCAGCGCCCTAGCCCCTCACTTCTACGAGCAGTACTTC

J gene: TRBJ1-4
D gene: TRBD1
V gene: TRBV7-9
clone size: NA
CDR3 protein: CASSLFEAGGEKLFF
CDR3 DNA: TGTGCCAGCAGCTTATTTGAGGCAGGGGGAGAAAAACTGTTTTTT

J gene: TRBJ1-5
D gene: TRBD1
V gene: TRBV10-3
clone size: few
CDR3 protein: CAISEADRGNQPQHF
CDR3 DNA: TGTGCCATCAGTGAGGCGGACAGGGGAAATCAGCCCCAGCATTTT

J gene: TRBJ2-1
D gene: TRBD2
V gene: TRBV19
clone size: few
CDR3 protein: CASRTSQYNEQFF
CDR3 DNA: TGTGCCAGTAGGACTAGCCAGTACAATGAGCAGTTCTTC

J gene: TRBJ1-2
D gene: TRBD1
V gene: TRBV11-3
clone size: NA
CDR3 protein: CASSFTGGDYGYTF
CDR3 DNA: TGTGCCAGCAGCTTTACAGGGGGCGACTATGGCTACACCTTC

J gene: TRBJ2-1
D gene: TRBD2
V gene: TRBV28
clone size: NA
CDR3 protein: CASSIGLAGPIYNEQFF
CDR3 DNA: TGTGCCAGCAGTATTGGACTAGCGGGACCAATATACAATGAGCAGTTCTTC

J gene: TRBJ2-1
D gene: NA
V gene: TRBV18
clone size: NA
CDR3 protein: CASSLGGIANEQFF
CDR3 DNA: TGTGCCAGCTCTCTTGGGGGGATAGCGAACGAGCAGTTCTTC

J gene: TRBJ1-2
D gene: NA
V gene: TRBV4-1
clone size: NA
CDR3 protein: CASSQVSGMDYGYTF
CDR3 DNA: TGCGCCAGCAGCCAAGTTTCGGGGATGGACTATGGCTACACCTTC

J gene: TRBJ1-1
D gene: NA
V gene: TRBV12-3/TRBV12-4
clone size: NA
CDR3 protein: CASSRDNSEAFF
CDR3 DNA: TGTGCCAGCAGCCGGGACAATTCTGAAGCTTTCTTT

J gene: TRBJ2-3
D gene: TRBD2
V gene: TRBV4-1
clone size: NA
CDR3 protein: CASSRLAGGSGTDTQYF
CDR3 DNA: TGCGCCAGCAGCCGACTAGCGGGAGGGTCCGGTACGGATACGCAGTATTTT

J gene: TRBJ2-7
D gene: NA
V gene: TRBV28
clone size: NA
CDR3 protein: CASRSTVRKGTYEQYF
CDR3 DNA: TGTGCCAGCCGTTCGACAGTTCGAAAGGGGACCTACGAGCAGTACTTC

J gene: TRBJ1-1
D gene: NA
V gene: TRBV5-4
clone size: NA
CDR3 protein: CASSLESGWAEAFF
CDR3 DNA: TGTGCCAGCAGCTTGGAGTCGGGTTGGGCTGAAGCTTTCTTT

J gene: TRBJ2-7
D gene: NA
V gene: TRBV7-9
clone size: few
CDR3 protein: CASRESVGAYEQYF
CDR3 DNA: TGTGCCAGCAGGGAGTCTGTGGGAGCCTACGAGCAGTACTTC

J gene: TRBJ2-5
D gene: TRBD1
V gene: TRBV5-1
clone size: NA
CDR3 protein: CASSSQGQETQYF
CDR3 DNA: TGCGCCAGCAGCTCACAGGGGCAAGAGACCCAGTACTTC

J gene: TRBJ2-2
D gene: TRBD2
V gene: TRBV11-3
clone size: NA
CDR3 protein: CASSPGTSGKNTGELFF
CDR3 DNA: TGTGCCAGCAGCCCCGGGACTAGCGGGAAGAACACCGGGGAGCTGTTTTTT

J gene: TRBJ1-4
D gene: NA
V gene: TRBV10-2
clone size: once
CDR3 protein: CASSDHRQAIDEKLFF
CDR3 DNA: TGCGCCAGCAGTGATCACCGACAGGCCATCGATGAAAAACTGTTTTTT

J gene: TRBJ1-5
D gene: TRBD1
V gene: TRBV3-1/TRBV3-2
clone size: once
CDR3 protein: CASSQGTGVQPQHF
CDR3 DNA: TGTGCCAGCAGCCAGGGAACAGGGGTACAGCCCCAGCATTTT

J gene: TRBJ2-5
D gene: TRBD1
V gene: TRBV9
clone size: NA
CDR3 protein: CASSPSQTGGGETQYF
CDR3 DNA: TGTGCCAGCAGCCCCTCCCAGACAGGGGGTGGAGAGACCCAGTACTTC

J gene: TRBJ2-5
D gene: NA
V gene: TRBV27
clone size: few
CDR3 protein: CASSLMHDGTRQETQYF
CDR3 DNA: TGTGCCAGCAGTTTAATGCATGACGGGACAAGGCAAGAGACCCAGTACTTC